Below, 11 T cell receptor beta chains from the same sample are listed, as sequenced in a study of stem cell transplantation in POMP-related autoinflammatory disease. Data came from immunoSEQ multiplex PCR; TCRdb stores just in-frame clones and leaves some out. In the table there are roughly 70,000 clones, approximately 91% of which are singletons. The material sequenced was CD4+ T cells from PBMCs, taken after stem cell transplantation. These receptors came from a human patient with POMP-related autoinflammation and immune dysregulation (PRAID). T cells may partly derive from the graft donor.

The rearrangement uses TRBV6-5 and TRBJ2-4, with a tentative D call TRBD1 (5 bases). Trimming took off 2 bases at V and 5 bases at J, with 10 bases between the two ends. Germline CDR1 MNHEY, CDR2 SVGAGI. The CDR3 extends over 14 amino acids. In nucleotides, the CDR3 is TGTGCCAGCAGTTACAGCCAGGGTGAAAACATTCAGTACTTC. It yields the protein CASSYSQGENIQYF.

This sequence joins TRBV9 and TRBJ1-2; TRBD1 matches at 9 bases. The CDR3 spans 11 residues. CDR1 and CDR2 (germline): SGDLS, YYNGEE. J lost 6 bases, V lost 7 bases, and 1 base had no gene match. The CDR3 DNA is TGTGCCAGCGGGACAGGGAATGGCTACACCTTC. It translates to CASGTGNGYTF.

The chain is built from TRBV28 and TRBJ1-1; D gene ambiguous. Trimming pared 6 bases from V and 0 bases from J, leaving 11 bases between. The CDR3 has 14 residues. Per germline, CDR1 MDHEN and CDR2 SYDVKM. CDR3 sequence reads: CASRARFMNTEAFF. The DNA of the CDR3 is TGTGCCAGCAGGGCCAGGTTTATGAACACTGAAGCTTTCTTT. Full variable domain (rest looked up from reference TRBV28 and TRBJ1-1): DVKVTQSSRYLVKRTGEKVFLECVQDMDHENMFWYRQDPGLGLRLIYFSYDVKMKEKGDIPEGYSVSREKKERFSLILESASTNQTSMYLCASRARFMNTEAFFGQGTRLTVV.

The rearrangement uses TRBV27 and TRBJ2-2; TRBD1 matches 8 bases. The CDR3 length is 18 residues. Germline-derived CDR1 and CDR2 are MNHEY and SMNVEV (reference sequence). Trimming at V came to 2 bases and at J to 3 bases, leaving 11 bases not matched to a gene. In DNA form, the CDR3 reads TGTGCCAGCAGTTTAGTAACCCCCGACAGGGGTCACACCGGGGAGCTGTTTTTT. Translated, it gives CASSLVTPDRGHTGELFF.

The rearrangement links TRBV19 to TRBJ1-4; D possibly corresponds to TRBD1 (5 bases). CDR1 LNHDA and CDR2 SQIVND come from the germline V gene (reference sequence). V lost 7 bases and J lost 6, with 12 bases in between. The CDR3 loop spans 13 amino acids. Here the CDR3 DNA reads TGTGCCAGTATGTGGCAGGGAGATGAAAAACTGTTTTTT. Protein: CASMWQGDEKLFF.

This chain joins TRBV3-1 (or the pseudogene TRBV3-2) and TRBJ2-7; D is ambiguous. This CDR3 spans 16 amino acids. Germline assignment: CDR1 LGHDT and CDR2 YNNKEL (reference sequence). The V end was cut by 0 bases, the J end by 2 bases, with 14 bases between. CDR3 DNA: TGTGCCAGCAGCCAAGATCTCGGGTCGGGTCCCTACGAGCAGTACTTC. It yields the protein CASSQDLGSGPYEQYF.

This rearrangement joins TRBV5-7 to TRBJ2-3; 10 bases map to TRBD1. TRBV5-7 is recorded as an ORF, its role being uncertain. The CDR3 loop spans 16 amino acids. V shed 3 bases, J shed 2 bases, and the junction held 6 bases outside the gene matches. CDR3 bases: TGTGCCAGCAGCTGTGTGGACAGGGGGTTCACAGATACGCAGTATTTT. Its translation is CASSCVDRGFTDTQYF.

The chain is built from TRBV28 and TRBJ2-5; D unresolved. Trimming shortened V by 2 bases and J by 2 bases, and 9 bases separated the two germline ends. The CDR3 covers 14 residues. Germline V lookup: CDR1 MDHEN, CDR2 SYDVKM. CDR3 in amino acids: CASSLAWRQETQYF. In DNA form, the CDR3 reads TGTGCCAGCAGTTTAGCTTGGCGACAAGAGACCCAGTACTTC.

The chain employs TRBV28 and TRBJ2-2; TRBD1 matches 7 bases. The germline gives CDR1 MDHEN, CDR2 SYDVKM. V shed 7 bases and J 0 bases; nucleotides not matched to a gene: 8. The CDR3 is 16 amino acids. The CDR3: CASTPSGTANTGELFF. In DNA, the CDR3 is TGTGCCAGCACCCCCTCGGGGACAGCGAACACCGGGGAGCTGTTTTTT. The full variable domain, rest sourced from reference TRBV28 and TRBJ2-2, is DVKVTQSSRYLVKRTGEKVFLECVQDMDHENMFWYRQDPGLGLRLIYFSYDVKMKEKGDIPEGYSVSREKKERFSLILESASTNQTSMYLCASTPSGTANTGELFFGEGSRLTVL.

J is TRBJ2-5 and V is TRBV4-1; no definite D call. The germline V and J ends were trimmed by 1 base and 5 bases, with 8 bases remaining between them. Germline CDR1 MGHRA, CDR2 YSYEKL. The length of the CDR3 is 13 residues. The DNA of the CDR3 is TGCGCCAGCAGCCAAGGCTCGCGGGAGACCCAGTACTTC. It encodes CASSQGSRETQYF.

The CDR3 sequence is CASSFPTGGLQETQYF. CDR3 coding DNA: TGTGCCAGCAGTTTCCCGACAGGGGGCCTCCAAGAGACCCAGTACTTC. The chain joins TRBV28 to TRBJ2-5, with 10 bases that match TRBD1. Unmatched junction bases numbered 5, after V lost 3 bases and J lost 1 base. The CDR3 is 16 amino acids. The germline CDR1 and CDR2 sequences are MDHEN and SYDVKM.